The 14 T cell receptor beta chains below all came from one sample that was sequenced in a study of early T cells in non-severe SARS-CoV-2 infection. MiXCR, run by TCRdb on the 5' RACE reads, gives a single entry per CDR3 protein. This sample carries tens of thousands of distinct CDR3 sequences, approximately 13% of them seen once, and the ten largest clones take 7.5% to 9%. The sample consisted of whole blood. All receptors come from an adult who was a healthcare worker with PCR-confirmed SARS-CoV-2 infection or an uninfected control (not recorded which).

This clonotype was counted many times. One end of the junction fails to match germline, which may point to a read error. The J gene is TRBJ1-2, the V gene TRBV29-1; 7 positions agree with TRBD1. This CDR3 is 14 amino acids long. Per the germline V gene, CDR1 is SQVTM and CDR2 is ANQGSEA. CDR3 sequence reads: CSVAYSGTATSYYF. The CDR3 DNA reads as TGCAGCGTTGCTTATTCCGGGACAGCCACCTCCTATTACTTC.

The chain is built from TRBV12-5 and TRBJ2-2, with 8 bases aligning to TRBD1. Trimming took 4 bases from V and 7 from J; bases not matched to a gene: 8. The germline gives CDR1 LGHNT, CDR2 FRNRAP. The CDR3 covers 15 residues. CDR3 coding DNA: TGTGCTAGTGGTTCCGGACAGGGAGGAAGCGGGGAGCTGTTTTTT. As protein: CASGSGQGGSGELFF.

This clonotype was found a few times. The rearrangement joins TRBV27 to TRBJ1-5; D gene unclear. V lost 6 bases, J lost 9 bases, and 15 bases lay in between. Germline values: CDR1 MNHEY, CDR2 SMNVEV (reference sequence). The CDR3 consists of 13 residues. In nucleotides, the CDR3 is TGTGCCAGCAGCTCCGACTACCGGGGGCCCCAGCATTTT. Residues: CASSSDYRGPQHF.

This clonotype was seen more than once but under ten times. The chain has TRBV9 and TRBJ2-1; 7 nucleotides match TRBD2. CDR1 and CDR2 (germline): SGDLS, YYNGEE. The J segment lost 4 bases and the V segment lost 3 bases, leaving 7 bases of the junction unmatched. CDR3 size: 15 residues. The CDR3 here is CASSGGEGGYNEQFF. In DNA, the CDR3 is TGTGCCAGCAGCGGAGGGGAGGGAGGGTACAATGAGCAGTTCTTC.

V usage is TRBV10-3 and J usage is TRBJ2-1; 7 bases are a match to TRBD2. CDR3 length equals 13 residues. CDR1 is ENHRY and CDR2 is SYGVKD in the germline V gene. V shed 7 bases and J 4 bases; nucleotides not matched to a gene: 4. The chain's CDR3 is CAITGGGYNEQFF. For the CDR3, the DNA is TGTGCCATCACGGGCGGGGGATACAATGAGCAGTTCTTC.

The J gene is TRBJ2-7, the V gene TRBV21-1. TRBV21-1 is labeled a pseudogene. The CDR3 has 13 amino acids. Written as DNA, the CDR3 is TGTGCCAGCAGCAAAGGCCTCATTCGGGAGCAGTACTTC. Residues: CASSKGLIREQYF.

This clonotype has only a few counts. The V and J genes are TRBV10-3 and TRBJ2-2, with a tentative D call TRBD1 (6 bases). Trimming cost V 8 bases and J 0 bases, with 13 bases left between them. Germline V gene data show CDR1 as ENHRY and CDR2 as SYGVKD. CDR3 size: 15 residues. The CDR3 spells CAIGRQDANTGELFF. The DNA for the CDR3 is TGTGCCATCGGGAGACAGGACGCGAACACCGGGGAGCTGTTTTTT.

The V gene is TRBV12-3 or TRBV12-4, the J gene TRBJ1-1; D gene ambiguous. V lost 6 bases and J lost 1, with 9 bases in between. This CDR3 region has 13 residues. CDR3 loop: CASRSLGNTEAFF. CDR3 bases: TGTGCCAGCAGGTCTTTAGGGAACACTGAAGCTTTCTTT.

The chain is built from TRBV5-4 and TRBJ2-5, with TRBD2 as a possible D gene (5 bases). The germline V gene has CDR1 SGHNT and CDR2 YYREEE (reference sequence). The CDR3 runs 14 residues. Between the trimmed V and J ends, which lost 1 base and 5 bases, there was a span of 12 bases. The CDR3 coding sequence is TGTGCCAGCAGCTTGACCGAGGGCCTGGAGACCCAGTACTTC. Its translation is CASSLTEGLETQYF.

This clonotype has only a few counts. The chain joins TRBV29-1 to TRBJ2-3; 10 nucleotides match TRBD2. This CDR3 is built from 15 residues. V was pared by 2 bases and J by 2 bases, with 4 bases of the junction left unmatched. CDR1 SQVTM and CDR2 ANQGSEA come from the germline V gene. CDR3 in amino acids: CSVETSGTITDTQYF. Written as DNA, the CDR3 is TGCAGCGTTGAAACTAGCGGGACCATCACAGATACGCAGTATTTT.

This clonotype was found a few times. The V call is TRBV3-1, the J call TRBJ2-3; D gene unclear. V lost 4 bases and J 0 bases, leaving 17 bases between the germline ends. Germline V gene data show CDR1 as LGHDT and CDR2 as YNNKEL (reference sequence). CDR3 size: 17 residues. The CDR3 DNA is TGTGCCAGCAGCCTCCAGGCCGGCCTAACTAGCACAGATACGCAGTATTTT. Translating gives CASSLQAGLTSTDTQYF.

The chain is built from TRBV4-1 and TRBJ2-7, with 7 bases matching TRBD1. This CDR3 is 15 amino acids long. With 0 bases clipped from V and 6 bases from J, the junction kept 8 bases outside the gene matches. Looked up from germline, CDR1 is MGHRA and CDR2 is YSYEKL. This CDR3 is CASSQEGGWASEQYF. CDR3 DNA: TGCGCCAGCAGCCAAGAAGGGGGCTGGGCTTCCGAGCAGTACTTC.

This clonotype turned up a few times. The V call is TRBV9, the J call TRBJ2-5, with D unclear. CDR1 and CDR2 (germline): SGDLS, YYNGEE. Trimming pared 0 bases from V and 1 base from J, leaving 13 bases between. The CDR3 consists of 16 residues. The CDR3 sequence is CASSVASRSAQETQYF. The DNA of the CDR3 is TGTGCCAGCAGCGTAGCATCCCGATCGGCCCAAGAGACCCAGTACTTC.

This clonotype was detected many times. The genes are TRBV27 and TRBJ1-5; D gene ambiguous. The CDR3 is 13 residues long. CDR1 and CDR2 from the germline V gene are MNHEY and SMNVEV (reference sequence). Trimming left V 5 bases short and J 3 bases short, with 8 bases between. The CDR3 protein is CASSAGFNQPQHF. Written as DNA, the CDR3 is TGTGCCAGCAGTGCGGGCTTCAATCAGCCCCAGCATTTT.